The 29 T cell receptor beta chains reported below all come from one sample, sequenced in a study of Ad26.COV2.S vaccination and SARS-CoV-2 variants. Repertoires were generated with immunoSEQ multiplex PCR, while TCRdb's copy carries only in-frame clones and drops some. The sample has under 550,000 clones; 70% to 90% are singletons. Treatment defined: 19 received Ad26.COV2.S at low or high dose, single or two shots; several received placebo; per-sample allocation not given. Day 63 after the first vaccine or placebo injection was the time point for sampling. Sequences were derived from peripheral blood, sampled in a trial of Ad26.COV2.S vaccine versus placebo. All receptors come from a person between 18 and 65 years old who received the Ad26.COV2.S COVID-19 vaccine or a placebo.

This clone was counted between two and nine times. J is TRBJ1-1 and V is TRBV6-2 or TRBV6-3; a possible D gene is TRBD1 (5 bases). V lost 4 bases and J lost 7, with 10 bases in between. This CDR3 spans 12 amino acids. Per germline, CDR1 MNHEY and CDR2 SVGEGT. The CDR3 DNA reads TGTGCCAGCAGTTGGGGGAAAGGTGAAGCTTTCTTT. This translates into CASSWGKGEAFF.

The chain couples TRBV2 to TRBJ2-1, with TRBD2 matching 7 bases. J was trimmed by 8 bases and V by 2 bases; bases with no gene match: 3. The length of the CDR3 is 13 residues. Germline CDR1 SNHLY, CDR2 FYNNEI. The CDR3 region is CASSEITSDEQFF. For the CDR3, the DNA is TGTGCCAGCAGTGAAATTACTAGCGATGAGCAGTTCTTC.

This clone was seen just once. V gene TRBV19 combines with J gene TRBJ2-1; 7 nucleotides align to TRBD2. The CDR3 sequence is 12 residues long. Germline loops: CDR1 LNHDA, CDR2 SQIVND (reference sequence). V shed 7 bases, J shed 9 bases, and the junction held 6 bases outside the gene matches. In nucleotides, the CDR3 is TGTGCCAGTATGGGGGACTACCCTGAGCAGTTCTTC. Encoded protein: CASMGDYPEQFF.

This chain uses TRBV3-1 (or the pseudogene TRBV3-2) with TRBJ1-2, with 8 bases fitting TRBD1. The CDR3 loop spans 14 amino acids. Germline trimming cut 5 bases from V and 3 bases from J; bases unmatched to any gene: 5. Germline CDR1 LGHDT, CDR2 YNNKEL (reference sequence). The CDR3 loop reads CASSSGTGHYGYTF. The CDR3 bases are TGTGCCAGCAGCTCCGGGACAGGACACTATGGCTACACCTTC.

The DNA for the CDR3 is TGTGCCAGCAGCTTAGTTCCGGGACCGAGATCCAACACTGAAGCTTTCTTT. Protein: CASSLVPGPRSNTEAFF. V usage is TRBV7-9 and J usage is TRBJ1-1, with TRBD1 as a possible D gene (5 bases). CDR1 is SEHNR, CDR2 FQNEAQ, per germline (reference sequence). Trimming took off 1 base at V and 2 bases at J, with 17 bases between the two ends. This CDR3 region has 17 residues.

V gene TRBV6-5 combines with J gene TRBJ2-5; D unclear. The CDR3 has 15 amino acids. The germline V and J ends were trimmed by 8 bases and 3 bases, with 19 bases remaining between them. The V gene's germline CDR1 is MNHEY and CDR2 SVGAGI. CDR3 sequence (DNA): TGTGCCAGCGGTAACAGCTTTACCATGAAAGAGACCCAGTACTTC. Translating it yields CASGNSFTMKETQYF.

This chain uses TRBV4-3 with TRBJ2-1; D is ambiguous. The V gene lost 1 base and the J gene lost 1 base, with 17 bases spanning the gap. The CDR3 consists of 18 residues. Germline-derived CDR1 and CDR2 are LGHNA and YSLEER. The CDR3 nucleotides read TGCGCCAGCAGCCAAGCGGTTTTGGTTCAGAGATCCTACAATGAGCAGTTCTTC. Protein product: CASSQAVLVQRSYNEQFF.

This chain uses TRBV4-1 with TRBJ1-2, with D perhaps matching TRBD1 (5 bases). V was cut by 8 bases and J by 10 bases, with 23 bases left in between. The germline CDR1 and CDR2 sequences are MGHRA and YSYEKL. This CDR3 spans 14 amino acids. This chain's CDR3 is CASRPGTDLWTYTF. CDR3 nucleotide sequence: TGCGCCAGCCGCCCCGGGACTGATCTATGGACCTACACCTTC.

Remarks on this clone: The same CDR3 arises from other DNA sequences in this sample as well. This chain connects TRBV19 to TRBJ1-1, with a possible D match to TRBD1 (6 bases). Germline V gene sequence: CDR1 LNHDA, CDR2 SQIVND (reference sequence). Trimming took 5 bases from V and 2 from J, leaving 12 bases between them. The CDR3 covers 14 residues. The CDR3 coding sequence is TGTGCCAGTAGTCTACACAGGGACAACACTGAAGCTTTCTTT. It is translated as CASSLHRDNTEAFF.

The rearrangement links TRBV19 to TRBJ1-6; D not certain. The CDR3 is 14 residues long. CDR1 is LNHDA and CDR2 is SQIVND in the germline V gene (reference sequence). Trimming cost V 5 bases and J 10 bases, with 15 bases left between them. CDR3 DNA sequence: TGTGCCAGTAGTCATGTCAGGTTGGGGTCACCCCTCCACTTT. This sequence encodes CASSHVRLGSPLHF.

V and J are TRBV5-1 and TRBJ1-1; maybe TRBD1 (5 bases). Germline V lookup: CDR1 SGHRS, CDR2 YFSETQ. The ends were cut back, 0 bases at V and 4 bases at J, with 7 bases in the middle. The CDR3 has 13 residues. CDR3 amino acids: CASSLATVTEAFF. The CDR3 nucleotides are TGCGCCAGCAGCTTGGCGACAGTCACTGAAGCTTTCTTT.

V is TRBV7-2 and J is TRBJ1-5; maybe TRBD1 (6 bases). CDR1 and CDR2 (germline): SGHTA, FQGNSA. The CDR3 length is 14 residues. V lost 5 bases to trimming and J lost 7 bases, with 15 bases between them. The CDR3 bases are TGTGCCAGCAGCATCCGGGACACCCGACAGCCCCAGCATTTT. Its translation is CASSIRDTRQPQHF.

The chain couples TRBV6-6 to TRBJ1-3, with D uncertain. Trimming shortened V by 6 bases and J by 4 bases, and 7 bases separated the two germline ends. This CDR3 spans 12 amino acids. CDR1 and CDR2 (germline): MNHNY, SVGAGI (reference sequence). The CDR3 protein is CASSQSGNTIYF. The CDR3 nucleotides read TGTGCCAGCAGCCAATCGGGAAACACCATATATTTT.

The chain employs TRBV4-2 and TRBJ2-7, with 9 bases matching TRBD1. After removal of 3 bases from V and 4 bases from J, the junction contained 4 bases not matched to a gene. CDR1 is LGHNA, CDR2 YNFKEQ, per germline. The CDR3 is 14 amino acids. In DNA form, the CDR3 reads TGTGCCAGCAGCCACCCGACAGGGGGTTACGAGCAGTACTTC. As protein: CASSHPTGGYEQYF.

The V and J genes are TRBV29-1 and TRBJ1-5; 8 bases agree with TRBD1. The CDR3 is 17 residues long. Unmatched junction bases numbered 17, after V lost 1 base and J lost 9 bases. CDR1 and CDR2 (germline): SQVTM, ANQGSEA. CDR3 loop: CSVEVGGRGQGAGPQHF. CDR3 sequence (DNA): TGCAGCGTTGAAGTGGGTGGGAGAGGACAGGGCGCGGGGCCCCAGCATTTT.

The chain links TRBV6-5 to TRBJ2-5, with 8 nucleotides matching TRBD2. The V segment lost 6 bases and the J segment 1 base; nucleotides outside the gene matches: 4. From germline, CDR1 is MNHEY and CDR2 SVGAGI. This CDR3 comprises 14 residues. The CDR3 DNA reads TGTGCCAGCAGCCGCCGGGGGGGCCAAGAGACCCAGTACTTC. This translates into CASSRRGGQETQYF.

V is TRBV7-3 and J is TRBJ2-1; TRBD1 matches at 8 bases. The CDR3 loop spans 14 amino acids. V gave up 5 bases and J gave up 5 bases; unmatched junction bases: 5. CDR1 and CDR2 from the germline V gene are SGHTA and FQGTGA. The CDR3, as DNA: TGTGCCAGCAGCAGGACAGGGTGGGACAATGAGCAGTTCTTC. Encoded protein: CASSRTGWDNEQFF.

The chain uses TRBV6-2 or TRBV6-3 and TRBJ2-7, with TRBD1 identical over 10 bases. V trimming: 2 bases; J trimming: 3 bases; junction bases outside the gene matches: 4. This CDR3 is 15 amino acids long. Germline V gene sequence: CDR1 MNHEY, CDR2 SVGEGT. The CDR3 sequence is CASSYSRDRGYEQYF. As DNA, the CDR3 is TGTGCCAGCAGTTACAGCAGGGACAGGGGCTACGAGCAGTACTTC.

The CDR3 loop reads CASSLAARVNEQFF. The CDR3 bases are TGTGCCAGCAGCTTGGCGGCGAGGGTCAATGAGCAGTTCTTC. V is TRBV5-6 and J is TRBJ2-1, with a possible D match to TRBD2 (5 bases). CDR3 length: 14 residues. CDR1 SGHDT and CDR2 YYEEEE come from the germline V gene. V lost 0 bases and J lost 6, with 10 bases in between.

This chain links TRBV28 with TRBJ1-3; D remains unclear. Germline V CDR1 and CDR2: MDHEN, SYDVKM. There are 14 residues in the CDR3. The V gene lost 2 bases and the J gene lost 0 bases, with 5 bases spanning the gap. CDR3 sequence (DNA): TGTGCCAGCAGTTTACGGAACTCTGGAAACACCATATATTTT. This translates into CASSLRNSGNTIYF.

The V gene is TRBV10-1, the J gene TRBJ1-1; D ambiguous. Trimming pared 4 bases from V and 7 bases from J, leaving 13 bases between. CDR3 size: 13 residues. The germline gives CDR1 WNHNN, CDR2 SYGVQD (reference sequence). Here the CDR3 DNA reads TGCGCCAGCAGTGCCAATCTTCCGGGTGAAGCTTTCTTT. This sequence encodes CASSANLPGEAFF.

In its sample, this clone was seen once. J is TRBJ2-7 and V is TRBV6-2 or TRBV6-3; no definite D call. Germline values: CDR1 MNHEY, CDR2 SVGEGT. The CDR3 length is 14 residues. V was cut by 5 bases and J by 0 bases, with 11 bases left in between. CDR3 nucleotides: TGTGCCAGCAGTCTCGAGCGTCTCTCCTACGAGCAGTACTTC. This encodes CASSLERLSYEQYF.

V gene TRBV5-1 combines with J gene TRBJ2-3; D call uncertain. CDR1 is SGHRS and CDR2 is YFSETQ in the germline V gene. With 4 bases removed from V and 7 bases from J, the gap between germline ends came to 13 bases. CDR3 length equals 13 residues. The CDR3 DNA follows: TGCGCCAGCAGCATTGGTTCCGGAAATACGCAGTATTTT. Amino acid sequence: CASSIGSGNTQYF.

V usage is TRBV6-2 or TRBV6-3 and J usage is TRBJ2-1; D is ambiguous. This CDR3 spans 14 amino acids. The V gene lost 4 bases and the J gene lost 4 bases, with 11 bases spanning the gap. CDR1 and CDR2 from the germline V gene are MNHEY and SVGEGT. CDR3 sequence reads: CASSWSVGYNEQFF. CDR3 nucleotides: TGTGCCAGCAGTTGGTCGGTGGGGTACAATGAGCAGTTCTTC.

The V call is TRBV6-2 or TRBV6-3, the J call TRBJ2-7; maybe TRBD2 (6 bases). The germline V gene encodes CDR1 MNHEY and CDR2 SVGEGT. The V end was cut by 2 bases, the J end by 7 bases, with 9 bases between. This CDR3 spans 12 amino acids. The CDR3 loop reads CASSYHGGEQYF. CDR3 coding DNA: TGTGCCAGCAGTTACCATGGGGGGGAGCAGTACTTC.

The chain couples TRBV4-3 to TRBJ2-6; D gene unclear. Germline CDR1 LGHNA, CDR2 YSLEER. V was clipped by 8 bases and J by 2 bases, with 16 bases between them. This CDR3 region has 16 residues. The DNA for the CDR3 is TGCGCCAGCGGAGACGGACCGTTGCCTGGGGCCAACGTCCTGACTTTC. Translating it yields CASGDGPLPGANVLTF.

V is TRBV6-1 and J is TRBJ2-7, with D possibly TRBD2 on 7 matching bases. Looked up from germline, CDR1 is MNHNS and CDR2 is SASEGT. V was pared by 2 bases and J by 1 base, with 15 bases between. This CDR3 is built from 16 residues. DNA of the CDR3: TGTGCCAGCAGTGAACCCGGGGGGCGCCCATCCTACGAGCAGTACTTC. This encodes CASSEPGGRPSYEQYF.

This clone came up once. The chain uses TRBV6-6 and TRBJ1-5; D remains unclear. The CDR3 is made up of 15 amino acids. The germline CDR1 and CDR2 sequences are MNHNY and SVGAGI (reference sequence). The V and J ends lost 5 bases and 0 bases respectively, with 11 bases between them. This chain's CDR3 is CASSPDGYSNQPQHF. The CDR3 DNA reads as TGTGCCAGCAGTCCTGACGGTTATAGCAATCAGCCCCAGCATTTT.

This sequence joins TRBV7-2 and TRBJ2-3; tentatively, D is TRBD2 (7 bases). The V gene's germline CDR1 is SGHTA and CDR2 FQGNSA. Trimming took off 1 base at V and 2 bases at J, with 13 bases between the two ends. This CDR3 comprises 16 residues. Here the CDR3 reads CASSLVAGAHTDTQYF. The CDR3 bases are TGTGCCAGCAGCTTAGTCGCGGGGGCACACACAGATACGCAGTATTTT.